The T cell receptor beta chain described here comes from a study of T cell responses to AZD1222 COVID-19 vaccine. Study context: Combined were second doses at about 4 or about 12 weeks.

On this clone: Its antigen remains unknown.

V was shortened by 1 base and J by 2 bases, with 12 bases between the two germline ends. The CDR3 totals 16 residues. The V gene's germline CDR1 is MNHEY and CDR2 SMNVEV (reference sequence). Produced via immunoSEQ multiplex PCR; TCRdb's table is partial and in-frame only. The sample records some 61,000 clones, roughly 87% being singletons. Study results and caveats: Close to half of all spike-specific TCRs reportedly target regions of the variants that are unmutated. Donors in the cohort were predominantly white British and more often female, and clonal diversity was possibly underestimated. Recipients of two AZD1222 doses showed rising Spike-specific TCR breadth and depth.

The specimen comprised peripheral blood, sampled on day 0 of AZD1222 vaccination. The TCR was taken from an adult in good health. This sequence joins TRBV27 and TRBJ2-1; D is unresolved. The chain's CDR3 is CASSLLASLPYNEQFF. The CDR3 DNA reads as TGTGCCAGCAGTTTATTAGCTTCCCTCCCCTACAATGAGCAGTTCTTC.